Listed here is a single T cell receptor (beta chain). The antigen is not known. The CDR3 totals 15 residues. Germline CDR1 LNHDA, CDR2 SQIVND (reference sequence). The V end lost 7 bases, the J end lost 7 bases, and 22 bases lay between the germline ends. Using immunoSEQ multiplex PCR, the repertoire was profiled, and TCRdb retains in-frame clones only, with some absent. In the table there are roughly 100,000 clones, about nine tenths of which are singletons. This specimen comes from a study of OX40 agonist ivuxolimab in advanced cancers. Study information: Hepatocellular carcinoma, melanoma, renal cell or head and neck cancer was diagnosed in the dose-escalation patients. Averaging 60 years in age, with a range of about 23 to 90, the cohort was approximately 84% male. Treatment received earlier with anti-PD-1, anti-PD-L1 or anti-CTLA-4 agents was allowed, and under 50% had some.

Study results and caveats: By week 6 at 0.1 to 3.0 mg/kg, blood CD4+ and CD8+ T cells had expanded clonally.

The chain combines TRBV19 with TRBJ2-5; possible D gene TRBD2, 5 bases. The sequences come from CD4+ or CD8+ T cells sorted from blood, collected in a trial of the OX40 agonist ivuxolimab. The TCR originated in an adult with an advanced solid tumor such as melanoma, head and neck, liver or kidney cancer. The CDR3: CASNKDLSLEGTQYF. The CDR3 DNA sequence: TGTGCCAGTAATAAGGACCTGAGCCTCGAGGGGACCCAGTACTTC.